The entry below gives a single T cell receptor beta chain sequence along with its context. No antigen is known for it. Base qualities were left out, and no much larger clone turns up one base away. The receptor library was made with PCR. Sequencing was performed on an Illumina HiSeq 2500. Molecular barcoding was employed in the preparation of TCR libraries, with unique molecular identifiers being used to normalize TCRbeta repertoire quantification. Starting from the raw public reads, TCRdb applied fastp trimming at Q25, assembled clones with MiXCR and retained in-frame beta chains. Every distinct CDR3 protein forms one entry, paired with its most common genes and DNA. Across this sample there are around 580,000 distinct CDR3 sequences, with about a quarter seen only once. Around a third of the sample lies in the top ten. This specimen comes from a study of T-cell reconstitution after alpha-beta-depleted transplantation in children (dated by TCRdb to the mid-2010s). For the study in its entirety: Using TCR repertoire profiling, the study quantitatively followed how T-cell immune reconstitution unfolded in children after TCRalphabeta/CD19-depleted allogeneic hematopoietic cell transplantation.

Sample treatment or condition, as interpreted from the label and publication: allogeneic hematopoietic cell transplantation with graft depleted of TCRalphabeta T cells and CD19 B cells. The transplant recipients were children given TCRalphabeta/CD19-depleted allogeneic hematopoietic cell grafts. Broad study findings and their caveats: Apparently early alphabetaT-cell count recovery about two months after transplant reportedly relied on only several hundred rapidly expanded clones derived from non-depleted graft cells. The frequencies of hyperexpanded clones fell over the following months, and after one year, T-cell counts and TCRbeta diversity were mostly attributed to newly produced T cells. In some patients, the high TCRbeta diversity seen at day 60 was put down to recipient T cells and intrathymic progenitors that had survived conditioning.

CDR1 MNHNY and CDR2 SVGAGI were looked up in the germline V gene (reference sequence). Spanning cysteine to phenylalanine, the CDR3 consists of 12 amino acids. Here the CDR3 DNA is all that survives: 36 bases in frame from base 1. V was cut back by 7 bases and J by 6 bases, leaving a gap of 10 bases between them. The receptor was isolated from a boy under two years old with Wiskott-Aldrich syndrome, due to receive a stem cell transplant. Recombination linked TRBV6-6 to TRBJ2-1, and the D gene may be TRBD2, 6 bases matching. The specimen was PBMCs, collected before TCRalphabeta/CD19-depleted stem cell transplant. The nucleotide sequence is given as TGTGCCAGCAAACGGGGGAGCAATGAGCAGTTCTTC. Translated, it gives CASKRGSNEQFF.